Listed here is a single T cell receptor (beta chain). Its antigen remains unknown. TCRdb itself ran the 5' RACE reads through MiXCR, one entry per CDR3 protein. Among fewer than 250,000 distinct CDR3 sequences listed, over 30% were seen once. This entry is derived from a study of CD8 T cells in ankylosing spondylitis. Overall study findings and caveats: The disease-linked clones had a CD8+ phenotype and low blood frequencies. Some motif variants had been reported before (in reactive arthritis synovial fluid and blood).

Germline CDR1 SGHRS, CDR2 YFSETQ. The V end was cut by 0 bases, the J end by 0 bases, with 10 bases between. This CDR3 spans 15 amino acids. This sequence originates from a male donor with ankylosing spondylitis or in good health (not recorded which). The chain employs TRBV5-1 and TRBJ2-7; no definite D call. Sequencing was carried out using blood, either unsorted or a sorted T cell fraction (not recorded which). The DNA of the CDR3 is TGCGCCAGCAGCTTGGGTAGCTCCCCCTCCTACGAGCAGTACTTC. As protein: CASSLGSSPSYEQYF.